This is a list of T cell receptor beta chains from one sample in a study of blood T cell repertoires in COVID-19. The method was immunoSEQ multiplex PCR; TCRdb's version includes in-frame clones alone and lacks a portion of them. This sample carries under 250,000 clones, 75% to 85% of them seen once, and the ten largest clones take roughly 4.6%. Sequenced input: peripheral blood. These receptor sequences come from a man aged 50 to 59 with COVID-19, enrolled during active disease. Each CDR3 is given with its conserved first and last residue. Each record gives: V gene, clone size, J gene, D gene, CDR3 DNA, CDR3 protein. The D gene is left open where the match is weak. Not all rows give a size; the values are once, few, many and, for expanded clones, a class.

v_call: TRBV18
clone_size: NA
j_call: TRBJ1-2
d_call: TRBD1
cdr3_nt: TGTGCCAGCTCAGCAGGGACAGATAAAAATGGCTACACCTTC
cdr3_aa: CASSAGTDKNGYTF

v_call: TRBV27
clone_size: NA
j_call: TRBJ1-5
d_call: NA
cdr3_nt: TGTGCCAGCAGCCGGGACACCAATCAGCCCCAGCATTTT
cdr3_aa: CASSRDTNQPQHF

v_call: TRBV2
clone_size: NA
j_call: TRBJ1-6
d_call: NA
cdr3_nt: TGTGCCAGCTCTGACAGGTTCGGATCACCCCTCCACTTT
cdr3_aa: CASSDRFGSPLHF

v_call: TRBV12-3/TRBV12-4
clone_size: NA
j_call: TRBJ1-5
d_call: TRBD1
cdr3_nt: TGTGCCAGCAGGACAGGGTTAAGACAGCCCCAGCATTTT
cdr3_aa: CASRTGLRQPQHF

v_call: TRBV19
clone_size: NA
j_call: TRBJ1-5
d_call: TRBD1
cdr3_nt: TGTGCCAGTAGCCCGGACAGGGGGGATCAGCCCCAGCATTTT
cdr3_aa: CASSPDRGDQPQHF

v_call: TRBV30
clone_size: NA
j_call: TRBJ1-2
d_call: TRBD1
cdr3_nt: TGTGCCTGGAACCGGGACAGGCCCTATGGCTACACCTTC
cdr3_aa: CAWNRDRPYGYTF

v_call: TRBV9
clone_size: NA
j_call: TRBJ2-1
d_call: NA
cdr3_nt: TGTGCCAGCAGCGTAGATCTAGAGGGAGCCAATGAGCAGTTCTTC
cdr3_aa: CASSVDLEGANEQFF

v_call: TRBV5-1
clone_size: once
j_call: TRBJ1-4
d_call: NA
cdr3_nt: TGCGCCAGCAGCAGATCGGCGGGCTTGAATGAAAAACTGTTTTTT
cdr3_aa: CASSRSAGLNEKLFF

v_call: TRBV6-1
clone_size: NA
j_call: TRBJ2-1
d_call: NA
cdr3_nt: TGTGCCAGCAGTGAAGGGTACGGGTCCTACAATGAGCAGTTCTTC
cdr3_aa: CASSEGYGSYNEQFF

v_call: TRBV27
clone_size: NA
j_call: TRBJ1-2
d_call: NA
cdr3_nt: TGTGCCAGCAGTTTATCGTATGGGGGGACCAACTATGGCTACACCTTC
cdr3_aa: CASSLSYGGTNYGYTF

v_call: TRBV4-2
clone_size: NA
j_call: TRBJ1-4
d_call: NA
cdr3_nt: TGTGCCAGCAGCCTGGACAACAACAAAAATGAAAAACTGTTTTTT
cdr3_aa: CASSLDNNKNEKLFF

v_call: TRBV15
clone_size: NA
j_call: TRBJ1-1
d_call: NA
cdr3_nt: TGTGCCACCAGCAGAGATCTCCCAGGGGTGAACACTGAAGCTTTCTTT
cdr3_aa: CATSRDLPGVNTEAFF

v_call: TRBV7-2
clone_size: NA
j_call: TRBJ1-6
d_call: NA
cdr3_nt: TGTGCCAGCAGCTTAGACAGGATTTCACCCCTCCACTTT
cdr3_aa: CASSLDRISPLHF

v_call: TRBV12-3/TRBV12-4
clone_size: NA
j_call: TRBJ1-3
d_call: NA
cdr3_nt: TGTGCCAGCAGTTCTTTCGCAGACACCATATATTTT
cdr3_aa: CASSSFADTIYF

v_call: TRBV7-6
clone_size: NA
j_call: TRBJ2-5
d_call: TRBD2
cdr3_nt: TGTGCCAGCAGCTTGACTAGCGGGGGGGCCGGGGGTCTTGAGACCCAGTACTTC
cdr3_aa: CASSLTSGGAGGLETQYF

v_call: TRBV2
clone_size: NA
j_call: TRBJ2-7
d_call: NA
cdr3_nt: TGTGCCAGCACCGATTCCCCGGGACACTACGAGCAGTACTTC
cdr3_aa: CASTDSPGHYEQYF

v_call: TRBV15
clone_size: NA
j_call: TRBJ1-1
d_call: NA
cdr3_nt: TGTGCCACCAGCAGAGATCTAAAGTCGAACACTGAAGCTTTCTTT
cdr3_aa: CATSRDLKSNTEAFF